This TCR beta chain was obtained from a study of blood T cell repertoires in COVID-19. Overall study: The United States, Italy and Spain provided the acute and convalescent COVID-19 samples.

The length of the CDR3 is 14 residues. Germline V gene sequence: CDR1 SEHNR, CDR2 FQNEAQ (reference sequence). Trimming shortened V by 5 bases and J by 0 bases, and 10 bases separated the two germline ends. Authors' processing steps: Using reference gene primer amplification, nucleated cell counts were estimated. Only in-frame clones appear in the TCRdb table, and some are missing; sequencing was by immunoSEQ multiplex PCR. V and J calls and clone size are copied from that table; D and trimming were computed from the DNA. The profile shows 200,000 to 250,000 clones, 85% of them singletons. The sample consisted of peripheral blood. The gene calls are TRBV7-9 and TRBJ1-1; TRBD1 might be the D (5 bases). The TCR was taken from a man between 50 and 59 years old who had recovered from COVID-19. CDR3: CASSVTAMNTEAFF. The CDR3 DNA reads as TGTGCCAGCAGCGTGACAGCGATGAACACTGAAGCTTTCTTT.